One sample yielded the 12 T cell receptor beta chains listed below, sequenced in a study of CD8 T cells in ankylosing spondylitis (TCRdb year 2017). Preparation of the library involved 5' RACE. For sequencing, an Illumina HiSeq 2500 was employed. The public reads were reprocessed in TCRdb via fastp at Q25 and MiXCR, keeping in-frame beta chains. Every distinct CDR3 protein forms one entry, paired with its most common genes and DNA. This sample gives approximately 250,000 distinct CDR3 sequences in total; around 8% of them show up just once. The ten most abundant clones make up around 4.9% of the sample. The sequenced sample consisted of blood, either unsorted or a sorted T cell fraction (not recorded which). These receptors all stem from a female donor with ankylosing spondylitis or in good health (not recorded which).

At least ten counts were recorded for this clonotype. This sequence joins TRBV20-1 and TRBJ2-1, with 10 bases lining up with TRBD2. With 0 bases clipped from V and 7 bases from J, the junction kept 6 bases outside the gene matches. The CDR3 is 15 residues long. Per the germline V gene, CDR1 is DFQATT and CDR2 is SNEGSKA (reference sequence). The CDR3 spells CSARDTASGSNEQFF. The CDR3 nucleotides read TGCAGTGCTAGAGATACGGCTAGCGGGAGTAATGAGCAGTTCTTC.

This clonotype was detected only a few times. The gene calls are TRBV7-2 and TRBJ2-5; possibly TRBD2 for D (5 bases). The length of the CDR3 is 15 residues. Trimming stripped 5 bases from V and 1 base from J, with 14 bases between. The germline V gene has CDR1 SGHTA and CDR2 FQGNSA. The CDR3 is CASSGLGGRQETQYF. The CDR3 DNA reads TGTGCCAGCAGCGGTTTGGGCGGGCGCCAAGAGACCCAGTACTTC.

This rearrangement joins TRBV6-5 to TRBJ2-1; 8 bases are shared with TRBD2. CDR1 and CDR2 from the germline V gene are MNHEY and SVGAGI. The CDR3 runs 15 residues. Trimming took 0 bases from V and 8 from J; bases not matched to a gene: 6. The CDR3 sequence: CASSYSRTSGHEQFF. The CDR3 DNA is TGTGCCAGCAGTTACTCGAGAACTAGCGGACATGAGCAGTTCTTC.

In this sample, this clonotype turned up many times. In DNA, the CDR3 is TGCGCCAGCACCTCGGGCCCAGGGGGTACGCAGGGTGGCTACACCTTC. It specifies CASTSGPGGTQGGYTF. This chain uses TRBV5-1 with TRBJ1-2; 7 nucleotides align to TRBD1. In germline, CDR1 is SGHRS, CDR2 YFSETQ. This CDR3 is built from 16 residues. After removal of 6 bases from V and 7 bases from J, the junction contained 18 bases not matched to a gene.

As for this clonotype: An end of the junction does not agree with germline; a read error may underlie this. The rearrangement joins TRBV7-9 to TRBJ2-1, with 11 bases matching TRBD2. The CDR3 loop spans 12 amino acids. CDR1 and CDR2 (germline): SEHNR, FQNEAQ (reference sequence). The CDR3 sequence: CASSLSSGRAPF. The CDR3 nucleotides read TGTGCCAGCAGCTTAAGTAGCGGGAGGGCTCCATTC.

This clonotype was detected ten times or more. V is TRBV25-1 and J is TRBJ2-7; D perhaps matches TRBD1 (6 bases). The V gene lost 5 bases and the J gene lost 3 bases, with 8 bases spanning the gap. The CDR3 runs 12 residues. The germline V gene has CDR1 MGHDK and CDR2 SYGVNS. CDR3 loop: CASSTGSYEQYF. For the CDR3, the DNA is TGTGCCAGCAGTACAGGGAGCTACGAGCAGTACTTC.

This clonotype was observed at least ten times. The chain employs TRBV29-1 and TRBJ1-1; D is possibly TRBD1 (6 bases). There are 13 residues in the CDR3. Per the germline V gene, CDR1 is SQVTM and CDR2 is ANQGSEA. The V gene lost 5 bases and the J gene lost 0 bases, with 10 bases spanning the gap. CDR3 sequence (DNA): TGCAGCGTTCAGGGGAGAATGAACACTGAAGCTTTCTTT. It specifies CSVQGRMNTEAFF.

This clonotype was counted ten times or more. This sequence joins TRBV7-2 and TRBJ1-2; weak D call: TRBD1 (5 bases). Trimming took off 1 base at V and 6 bases at J, with 15 bases between the two ends. The CDR3 totals 15 residues. Germline loops: CDR1 SGHTA, CDR2 FQGNSA. The CDR3 DNA follows: TGTGCCAGCAGCTTAGTTTGGTCCAGGGAAGATGGCTACACCTTC. This sequence encodes CASSLVWSREDGYTF.

This clonotype was seen repeatedly, ten times or more. The V call is TRBV4-3, the J call TRBJ2-1, with 8 bases matching TRBD2. CDR1 and CDR2 (germline): LGHNA, YSLEER. This CDR3 region has 14 residues. Germline trimming cut 0 bases from V and 9 bases from J; bases unmatched to any gene: 4. The CDR3 coding sequence is TGCGCCAGCAGCCAAGATCCCCGGGGGGGTGAGCAGTTCTTC. Translated, it gives CASSQDPRGGEQFF.

This clonotype was observed many times. V usage is TRBV27 and J usage is TRBJ2-1; 14 bases are a match to TRBD2. CDR3 length: 16 residues. Germline V gene data show CDR1 as MNHEY and CDR2 as SMNVEV (reference sequence). Trimming removed 5 bases from V and 7 bases from J; junction bases left unmatched: 7. The CDR3 reads CASSPRLAGGRNEQFF. CDR3 DNA sequence: TGTGCCAGCAGTCCTAGACTAGCGGGAGGGCGGAATGAGCAGTTCTTC.

This clonotype was seen more than once but under ten times. The chain couples TRBV7-6 to TRBJ2-1; possibly TRBD1 or TRBD2 for D (5 bases each). The CDR3 totals 15 residues. The V and J ends lost 1 base and 7 bases respectively, with 14 bases between them. CDR1 is SGHVS, CDR2 FNYEAQ, per germline. CDR3 loop: CASSLGSGWGNEQFF. The CDR3 nucleotides are TGTGCCAGCAGCTTAGGGTCAGGCTGGGGGAATGAGCAGTTCTTC.

With respect to this clonotype: This clone may be a read error of a much larger clone one base away. The chain carries TRBV5-5 and TRBJ1-1, with 7 bases matching TRBD1. CDR3 length equals 13 residues. Per the germline V gene, CDR1 is SGHKS and CDR2 is YYEKEE (reference sequence). The CDR3 DNA is TGTGCCGGCAGGCCGGGACAGCCCACTGAAGCTTTCTTT. Translating it yields CAGRPGQPTEAFF.